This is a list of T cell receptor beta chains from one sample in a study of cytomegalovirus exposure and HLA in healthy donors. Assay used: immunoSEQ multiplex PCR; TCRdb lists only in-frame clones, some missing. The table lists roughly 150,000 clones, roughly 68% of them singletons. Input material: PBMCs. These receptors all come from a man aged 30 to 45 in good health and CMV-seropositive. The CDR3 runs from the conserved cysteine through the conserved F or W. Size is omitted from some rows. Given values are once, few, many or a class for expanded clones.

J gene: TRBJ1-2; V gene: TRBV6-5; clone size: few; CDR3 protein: CASSYGRGQGGYTF
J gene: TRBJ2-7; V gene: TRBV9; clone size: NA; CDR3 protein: CASSVTGTSGNYEQYF
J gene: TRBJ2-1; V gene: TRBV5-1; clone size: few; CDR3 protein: CASSRRGGLAGGNEQFF
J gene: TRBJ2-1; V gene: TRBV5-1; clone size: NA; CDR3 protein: CASSLAGQGNEQFF
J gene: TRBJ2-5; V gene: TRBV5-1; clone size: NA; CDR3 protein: CASRTGGLAGMETQYF
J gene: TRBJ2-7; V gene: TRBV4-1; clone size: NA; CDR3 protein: CASSQTRLAGGPFPYEQYF
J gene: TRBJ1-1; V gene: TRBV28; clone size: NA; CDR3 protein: CASSSAGGVGNTEAFF
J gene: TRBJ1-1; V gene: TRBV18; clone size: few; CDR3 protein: CASSPTGLEAFF
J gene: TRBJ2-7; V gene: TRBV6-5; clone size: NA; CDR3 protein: CASSYSYAEGYEQYF
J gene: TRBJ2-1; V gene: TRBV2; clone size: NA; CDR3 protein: CASSEGNLAGSLGEQFF